The source of this T cell receptor (beta chain) is a study of blood T cell repertoires in COVID-19. Study information: The study drew acute and convalescent COVID-19 samples from the United States, Italy and Spain.

The ends lost 9 bases at V and 6 bases at J; junction bases unmatched: 8. This CDR3 is built from 13 residues. Looked up from germline, CDR1 is ENHRY and CDR2 is SYGVKD. Original processing methods: The authors estimated nucleated cell counts from reference gene primer amplification. Sequenced by immunoSEQ multiplex PCR; TCRdb stores in-frame clones only, minus some. The DNA was the basis for D and trimming; V, J and clone size are from that table. The sample holds approximately 180,000 clones, 75% to 90% seen once. Sequencing was done on a sample of PBMCs or T cells enriched from blood (not recorded which). The chain couples TRBV10-3 to TRBJ2-7; the match to TRBD1 covers 10 bases. The receptor was derived from a man in his forties or fifties who had recovered from COVID-19. CDR3 sequence: CAIGQGVGLEQYF. The CDR3 DNA is TGTGCCATAGGACAGGGGGTAGGCCTCGAGCAGTACTTC.